The 25 T cell receptor beta chains given below trace back to one sample, sequenced in a study of identifying expanded T cells in peripheral blood. Data came from immunoSEQ multiplex PCR; TCRdb stores just in-frame clones and leaves some out. Of about 85,000 clones in the sample, over 75% were seen once. Source material: blood. These receptors were obtained from a person aged 18 to 69 in good health.

The V call is TRBV7-2, the J call TRBJ2-7, with TRBD2 as a possible D gene (6 bases). Germline lookup yields CDR1 SGHTA and CDR2 FQGNSA. The CDR3 consists of 14 residues. Trimming left V 5 bases short and J 1 base short, with 12 bases between. Written as DNA, the CDR3 is TGTGCCAGCAGCACCCAGGCGGGATCCTACGAGCAGTACTTC. Protein sequence: CASSTQAGSYEQYF.

Points on this clone: An end of the junction does not agree with germline; a read error may underlie this. V and J are TRBV19 and TRBJ2-3, with 10 bases fitting TRBD2. Germline V gene data show CDR1 as LNHDA and CDR2 as SQIVND (reference sequence). The CDR3 is made up of 15 amino acids. Here the CDR3 reads CASSVEAGGPDTQYF. CDR3 in DNA: TGTGCCAGTAGTGTAGAAGCGGGAGGGCCAGATACGCAGTATTTT.

The chain is built from TRBV4-3 and TRBJ2-3; D is uncertain. Germline loops: CDR1 LGHNA, CDR2 YSLEER. The CDR3 is made up of 16 amino acids. The germline V and J ends were trimmed by 0 bases and 2 bases, with 12 bases remaining between them. CDR3 protein: CASSQDFGSLTDTQYF. The CDR3 DNA is TGCGCCAGCAGCCAAGATTTCGGGTCCCTCACAGATACGCAGTATTTT.

This chain links TRBV18 with TRBJ2-5; D is possibly TRBD1 or TRBD2 (5 bases each). Germline V gene sequence: CDR1 KGHSH, CDR2 LQKENI. This CDR3 comprises 16 residues. Trimming removed 6 bases at V and 1 base at J, with 18 bases between. The CDR3 region is CASSYMRGPSQETQYF. CDR3 DNA: TGTGCCAGCTCCTACATGAGGGGACCATCCCAAGAGACCCAGTACTTC.

The chain combines TRBV7-9 with TRBJ2-7, with TRBD2 matching 8 bases. The CDR3 loop spans 14 amino acids. The germline V gene encodes CDR1 SEHNR and CDR2 FQNEAQ (reference sequence). J lost 5 bases, V lost 1 base, and 4 bases had no gene match. CDR3 DNA sequence: TGTGCCAGCAGCTTAGGGGGACTAGTTAACGAGCAGTACTTC. It translates to CASSLGGLVNEQYF.

This chain links TRBV5-8 with TRBJ1-4; D unresolved. V lost 0 bases to trimming and J lost 7 bases, with 13 bases between them. CDR1 SGHTS and CDR2 YDEGEE come from the germline V gene. CDR3 size: 15 residues. The CDR3 spells CASSLGRAGSEKLFF. The CDR3 DNA reads as TGTGCCAGCAGCTTGGGTCGGGCTGGAAGTGAAAAACTGTTTTTT.

The J gene is TRBJ1-5, the V gene TRBV5-8; the match to TRBD1 covers 11 bases. CDR1 is SGHTS, CDR2 YDEGEE, per germline. The CDR3 consists of 15 residues. The V segment lost 4 bases and the J segment 5 bases; nucleotides outside the gene matches: 5. The CDR3 DNA reads TGTGCCAGCAGCCCGGGGACAGGGGGTGATCAGCCCCAGCATTTT. This encodes CASSPGTGGDQPQHF.

The chain carries TRBV21-1 and TRBJ2-1; the D call of TRBD2 is as the table states it, not checked on the DNA. TRBV21-1 is tagged as a pseudogene. This CDR3 contains 17 residues. CDR3 sequence reads: CASSTCFDGLVTNEQFF. CDR3 in DNA: TGTGCCAGCAGCACGTGCTTTGACGGACTAGTAACGAATGAGCAGTTCTTC.

The chain carries TRBV28 and TRBJ1-2; no reliable D call. Trimming removed 7 bases from V and 2 bases from J, with 11 bases in between. Germline-derived CDR1 and CDR2 are MDHEN and SYDVKM. The CDR3 has 13 residues. The CDR3 sequence: CASTTDGNYGYTF. CDR3 nucleotide sequence: TGTGCCAGCACCACCGACGGGAACTATGGCTACACCTTC.

The chain recombines TRBV14 with TRBJ2-1; weak D call: TRBD2 (6 bases). The CDR3 is made up of 16 amino acids. Germline assignment: CDR1 SGHDN and CDR2 FVKESK. V was cut by 2 bases and J by 0 bases, with 11 bases left in between. The CDR3 here is CASSQLADSSYNEQFF. The CDR3 DNA reads TGTGCCAGCAGCCAATTAGCGGATAGCTCCTACAATGAGCAGTTCTTC.

Note on this clone: The junction does not match germline at one end; this may be a read error. This chain connects TRBV7-2 to TRBJ2-7; 12 bases agree with TRBD1. The CDR3 sequence is 14 residues long. The germline gives CDR1 SGHTA, CDR2 FQGNSA. CDR3 DNA: TGTGCCAGCAGCCATCGGGACAGGGGGCTCTCTGCTCGGTTC. Translating gives CASSHRDRGLSARF.

The chain uses TRBV4-1 and TRBJ1-1; the D is unclear. CDR1 and CDR2 (germline): MGHRA, YSYEKL. CDR3 length equals 15 residues. V was cut by 0 bases and J by 10 bases, with 18 bases left in between. The CDR3 nucleotides read TGCGCCAGCAGCCAAGATAGGTCTATGCAGAGGCGAGCTTTCTTT. Translated, it gives CASSQDRSMQRRAFF.

V is TRBV5-4 and J is TRBJ2-7, with 8 bases identical to TRBD1. Trimming took 7 bases from V and 5 from J; bases not matched to a gene: 11. This CDR3 has 14 residues. In germline, CDR1 is SGHNT, CDR2 YYREEE (reference sequence). The CDR3 DNA follows: TGTGCCAGCTCCTCCCGGGACAGGTTCCACGAGCAGTACTTC. This codes for CASSSRDRFHEQYF.

V and J are TRBV19 and TRBJ2-1; D may be TRBD1 or TRBD2 (5 bases each). V lost 6 bases, J lost 0 bases, and 12 bases lay in between. The CDR3 has 15 residues. CDR1 LNHDA and CDR2 SQIVND come from the germline V gene (reference sequence). The CDR3 DNA reads as TGTGCCAGTAGAAAGAGGGACGACTCCTACAATGAGCAGTTCTTC. Protein: CASRKRDDSYNEQFF.

The chain links TRBV4-1 to TRBJ2-5; the D gene is possibly TRBD1 (6 bases). This CDR3 is built from 14 residues. From germline, CDR1 is MGHRA and CDR2 YSYEKL. V was trimmed by 2 bases and J by 5 bases, leaving 12 bases between them. CDR3 coding DNA: TGCGCCAGCAGCCAATACAGGGTGGGGGAGACCCAGTACTTC. Residues: CASSQYRVGETQYF.

The genes are TRBV14 and TRBJ2-1; 8 bases line up with TRBD2. The CDR3 has 15 amino acids. Trimming cost V 4 bases and J 7 bases; bases outside gene matches: 9. CDR1 and CDR2 (germline): SGHDN, FVKESK. CDR3 amino acids: CASSLSGSRFNEQFF. CDR3 coding DNA: TGTGCCAGCAGCCTAAGCGGGAGCCGATTTAATGAGCAGTTCTTC.

V gene TRBV29-1 combines with J gene TRBJ2-3, with D perhaps given as TRBD1 or TRBD2 (6 bases each). Germline V gene data show CDR1 as SQVTM and CDR2 as ANQGSEA. This CDR3 contains 14 residues. Trimming removed 2 bases from V and 2 bases from J, with 11 bases in between. The CDR3 sequence is CSVETGANTDTQYF. CDR3 DNA: TGCAGCGTTGAAACGGGGGCGAACACAGATACGCAGTATTTT.

This clone was observed a handful of times. The rearrangement uses TRBV5-1 and TRBJ1-3, with D perhaps matching TRBD1 (6 bases). The V gene lost 4 bases and the J gene lost 4 bases, with 12 bases spanning the gap. This CDR3 comprises 14 residues. CDR1 and CDR2 (germline): SGHRS, YFSETQ. CDR3 bases: TGCGCCAGCAGCGAGGAGACAGGAGGAAACACCATATATTTT. Protein: CASSEETGGNTIYF.

V is TRBV11-2 and J is TRBJ1-1; TRBD1 might be the D (5 bases). The CDR3 is 13 residues long. In germline, CDR1 is SGHAT, CDR2 FQNNGV. The V and J ends lost 4 bases and 5 bases respectively, with 11 bases between them. CDR3 DNA: TGTGCCAGCAGCTCCGGGGGGTCGACTGAAGCTTTCTTT. Translating it yields CASSSGGSTEAFF.

The rearrangement joins TRBV6-6 to TRBJ2-1; TRBD1 or TRBD2 may be the D gene (6 bases each). The CDR3 covers 15 residues. Germline CDR1 reads MNHNY; CDR2 reads SVGAGI (reference sequence). V lost 2 bases and J lost 11, with 19 bases in between. The chain's CDR3 is CASSYGFAGTMKQFF. The CDR3 DNA sequence: TGTGCCAGCAGTTACGGGTTTGCGGGGACAATGAAGCAGTTCTTC.

The V and J genes are TRBV5-1 and TRBJ1-2, with D tentatively TRBD1 (5 bases). The ends were cut back, 3 bases at V and 7 bases at J, with 16 bases in the middle. Germline V gives CDR1 SGHRS, CDR2 YFSETQ. The CDR3 has 14 amino acids. CDR3 residues: CASSSTDSLFGYTF. CDR3 nucleotides: TGCGCCAGCAGCTCGACAGACTCACTATTTGGCTACACCTTC.

The rearrangement uses TRBV2 and TRBJ1-5; 9 bases fit TRBD1. V lost 4 bases and J lost 7; bases outside the gene matches: 8. Germline V CDR1 and CDR2: SNHLY, FYNNEI. This CDR3 is built from 15 residues. The CDR3 sequence is CASSARTGENQPQHF. The CDR3 DNA is TGTGCCAGCAGTGCCCGGACAGGGGAGAACCAGCCCCAGCATTTT.

V gene TRBV28 combines with J gene TRBJ1-3; no clear D gene. The germline gives CDR1 MDHEN, CDR2 SYDVKM. The V gene lost 7 bases and the J gene lost 4 bases, with 11 bases spanning the gap. The CDR3 length is 13 residues. The DNA for the CDR3 is TGTGCCAGCAACGAGGGCACGGGAAACACCATATATTTT. This encodes CASNEGTGNTIYF.

This chain connects TRBV7-9 to TRBJ2-7, with D possibly matching TRBD2 (6 bases). V shed 0 bases and J shed 4 bases, with 10 bases lying between them. The CDR3 length is 14 residues. Germline V gene lookup returns CDR1 SEHNR and CDR2 FQNEAQ (reference sequence). The CDR3 bases are TGTGCCAGCAGCTTAGCGGGAGGTACGTACGAGCAGTACTTC. It encodes CASSLAGGTYEQYF. The full variable domain, rest sourced from reference TRBV7-9 and TRBJ2-7, is DTGVSQNPRHKITKRGQNVTFRCDPISEHNRLYWYRQTLGQGPEFLTYFQNEAQLEKSRLLSDRFSAERPKGSFSTLEIQRTEQGDSAMYLCASSLAGGTYEQYFGPGTRLTVT.

V is TRBV5-4 and J is TRBJ2-6, with 7 positions matching TRBD1. Germline loops: CDR1 SGHNT, CDR2 YYREEE (reference sequence). The ends lost 5 bases at V and 0 bases at J; junction bases unmatched: 11. This CDR3 is 18 amino acids long. The CDR3 DNA sequence: TGTGCCAGCAGAAAAACCGGGACAGCCCTCTCTGGGGCCAACGTCCTGACTTTC. Its protein product is CASRKTGTALSGANVLTF. The complete variable domain, with remaining parts taken from reference TRBV5-4 and TRBJ2-6, reads ETGVTQSPTHLIKTRGQQVTLRCSSQSGHNTVSWYQQALGQGPQFIFQYYREEENGRGNFPPRFSGLQFPNYSSELNVNALELDDSALYLCASRKTGTALSGANVLTFGAGSRLTVL.